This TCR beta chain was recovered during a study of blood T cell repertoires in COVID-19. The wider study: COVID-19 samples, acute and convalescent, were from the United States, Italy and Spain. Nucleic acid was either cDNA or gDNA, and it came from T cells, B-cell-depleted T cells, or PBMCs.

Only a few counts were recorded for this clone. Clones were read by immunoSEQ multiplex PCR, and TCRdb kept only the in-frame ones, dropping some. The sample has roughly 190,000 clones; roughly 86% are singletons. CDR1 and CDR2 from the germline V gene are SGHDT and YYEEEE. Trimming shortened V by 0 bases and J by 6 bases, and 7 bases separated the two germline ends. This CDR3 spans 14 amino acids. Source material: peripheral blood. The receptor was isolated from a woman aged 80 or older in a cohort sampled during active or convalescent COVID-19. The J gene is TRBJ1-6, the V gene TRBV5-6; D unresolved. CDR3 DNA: TGTGCCAGCAGCTTGGGGGGAGGTAATTCACCCCTCCACTTT. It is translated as CASSLGGGNSPLHF.